The next 3 T cell receptor beta chains were all read from a single sample in a study of T cell changes during pregnancy in multiple sclerosis. Repertoires were generated with immunoSEQ multiplex PCR, while TCRdb's copy carries only in-frame clones and drops some. The sample shows tens of thousands of clones, roughly 92% of them seen only once. The sample was peripheral blood, taken in the second trimester of pregnancy. The receptors were sampled from a female donor with multiple sclerosis, enrolled in a pregnancy study.

The V call is TRBV30, the J call TRBJ2-5, with D maybe TRBD2 (6 bases). This CDR3 comprises 16 residues. V shed 1 base and J shed 0 bases, with 15 bases lying between them. Germline CDR1 reads GTSNPN; CDR2 reads SVGIG (reference sequence). The CDR3 DNA reads as TGTGCCTGGAGTGCCATCGGGACTGGATACCAAGAGACCCAGTACTTC. It is translated as CAWSAIGTGYQETQYF. Together with reference TRBV30 and TRBJ2-5, the CDR3 gives the full variable domain: SQTIHQWPATLVQPVGSPLSLECTVEGTSNPNLYWYRQAAGRGLQLLFYSVGIGQISSEVPQNLSASRPQDRQFILSSKKLLLSDSGFYLCAWSAIGTGYQETQYFGPGTRLLVL.

The chain recombines TRBV7-9 with TRBJ2-2, with 7 bases lining up with TRBD2. This CDR3 spans 16 amino acids. The J segment lost 6 bases and the V segment lost 5 bases, leaving 12 bases of the junction unmatched. Germline V gene lookup returns CDR1 SEHNR and CDR2 FQNEAQ (reference sequence). In nucleotides, the CDR3 is TGTGCCAGCAGCGGAAGACTGACGGGAGGCCCCGGGGAGCTGTTTTTT. It encodes CASSGRLTGGPGELFF.

This rearrangement joins TRBV19 to TRBJ1-6, with TRBD1 matching over 10 bases. The V and J ends lost 8 bases and 8 bases, in that order; junction bases with no gene match: 9. CDR1 and CDR2 (germline): LNHDA, SQIVND (reference sequence). The CDR3 sequence is 15 residues long. CDR3 in amino acids: CASEATGTGDSPLHF. CDR3 nucleotide sequence: TGTGCCAGTGAAGCGACCGGGACAGGGGATTCACCCCTCCACTTT.